These 11 T cell receptor beta chains were sequenced from one sample in a study of shared T cell receptors in the human thymus. Here immunoSEQ multiplex PCR was the method, and the copy in TCRdb shows in-frame clones only, minus some. The sample carries 550,000 to 800,000 clones, approximately 85% recorded once. This sample also appeared in a second study, on human thymus T cells.

The sample consisted of thymocytes. All receptors come from a girl less than two years old with a congenital heart defect.

The chain employs TRBV6-5 and TRBJ1-1; no firm D call. The V gene lost 1 base and the J gene lost 4 bases, with 7 bases spanning the gap. Germline CDR1 and CDR2: MNHEY and SVGAGI. CDR3 length: 13 amino acids. The CDR3 protein is CASSYLGSTEAFF. The CDR3 nucleotides are TGTGCCAGCAGTTACTTGGGGAGCACTGAAGCTTTCTTT.

The chain uses TRBV9 and TRBJ1-2; D might be TRBD1 (6 bases). Trimming cost V 1 base and J 6 bases, with 16 bases left between them. This CDR3 has 15 amino acids. Germline assignment: CDR1 SGDLS and CDR2 YYNGEE. CDR3 protein: CASSVHQGRVDGYTF. CDR3 DNA: TGTGCCAGCAGCGTACACCAGGGGAGGGTCGATGGCTACACCTTC. Filled out from reference TRBV9 and TRBJ1-2, the complete variable domain reads DSGVTQTPKHLITATGQRVTLRCSPRSGDLSVYWYQQSLDQGLQFLIQYYNGEERAKGNILERFSAQQFPDLHSELNLSSLELGDSALYFCASSVHQGRVDGYTFGSGTRLTVV.

The chain recombines TRBV5-1 with TRBJ1-1; D remains ambiguous. Germline-derived CDR1 and CDR2 are SGHRS and YFSETQ. Trimming removed 0 bases from V and 7 bases from J, with 13 bases in between. The CDR3 loop spans 14 amino acids. This chain's CDR3 is CASSLGIQEGEAFF. In DNA form, the CDR3 reads TGCGCCAGCAGCTTGGGAATTCAGGAGGGTGAAGCTTTCTTT.

V usage is TRBV4-1 and J usage is TRBJ2-3; D might be TRBD2 (6 bases). CDR3 size: 15 residues. The germline V gene has CDR1 MGHRA and CDR2 YSYEKL. With 3 bases removed from V and 5 bases from J, the gap between germline ends came to 15 bases. The CDR3 sequence: CASSQRGRCRDTQYF. Here the CDR3 DNA reads TGCGCCAGCAGCCAGCGGGGCAGGTGTAGAGATACGCAGTATTTT.

The V call is TRBV6-5, the J call TRBJ1-2; 8 positions match TRBD1. This CDR3 comprises 16 residues. In germline, CDR1 is MNHEY, CDR2 SVGAGI. V gave up 2 bases and J gave up 4 bases; unmatched junction bases: 9. The CDR3 region is CASSYLLGQGVYGYTF. Here the CDR3 DNA reads TGTGCCAGCAGTTACCTACTCGGACAGGGAGTCTATGGCTACACCTTC.

This chain connects TRBV28 to TRBJ1-3, with 7 nucleotides matching TRBD1. Germline V gives CDR1 MDHEN, CDR2 SYDVKM. The V and J ends lost 6 bases and 0 bases, in that order; junction bases with no gene match: 8. The CDR3 has 16 amino acids. In DNA form, the CDR3 reads TGTGCCAGCAGCCGCAGGGGACAGATCTCTGGAAACACCATATATTTT. Amino acid sequence: CASSRRGQISGNTIYF.

The rearrangement uses TRBV4-3 and TRBJ2-4, with TRBD2 as a possible D gene (6 bases). This CDR3 is 15 amino acids long. Germline V gene sequence: CDR1 LGHNA, CDR2 YSLEER. The V gene lost 2 bases and the J gene lost 9 bases, with 17 bases spanning the gap. CDR3 DNA: TGCGCCAGCAGCCAATCCGTGCTTGAGGAGGGCATTCAGTACTTC. Its translation is CASSQSVLEEGIQYF.

V gene TRBV5-6 combines with J gene TRBJ2-5, with D maybe TRBD2 (6 bases). V was trimmed by 7 bases and J by 0 bases, leaving 13 bases between them. Per germline, CDR1 SGHDT and CDR2 YYEEEE. The CDR3 spans 14 residues. In DNA, the CDR3 is TGTGCCAGCGGAGGGCCTCCGTACCAAGAGACCCAGTACTTC. Protein product: CASGGPPYQETQYF. The full variable domain, its missing parts supplied by reference TRBV5-6 and TRBJ2-5, is DAGVTQSPTHLIKTRGQQVTLRCSPKSGHDTVSWYQQALGQGPQFIFQYYEEEERQRGNFPDRFSGHQFPNYSSELNVNALLLGDSALYLCASGGPPYQETQYFGPGTRLLVL.

The V gene is TRBV28, the J gene TRBJ2-5, with 10 nucleotides matching TRBD2. The CDR3 is 18 amino acids. Germline CDR1 MDHEN, CDR2 SYDVKM. Trimming at V came to 4 bases and at J to 2 bases, leaving 13 bases not matched to a gene. CDR3 loop: CASSSTRPSGGVQETQYF. Written as DNA, the CDR3 is TGTGCCAGCAGTTCGACACGACCTAGCGGGGGAGTTCAAGAGACCCAGTACTTC.

The rearrangement joins TRBV7-8 to TRBJ1-4; no definite D call. The CDR3 extends over 17 amino acids. Looked up from germline, CDR1 is SGHVS and CDR2 is FQNEAQ. Between the trimmed V and J ends, which lost 5 bases and 5 bases, there was a span of 21 bases. DNA for the CDR3: TGTGCCAGCAGCCCTCATCTACAGTGGAGGCTCAATGAAAAACTGTTTTTT. Translation: CASSPHLQWRLNEKLFF.

The gene calls are TRBV19 and TRBJ1-4; possible D gene TRBD1, 6 bases. The V and J ends lost 7 bases and 0 bases respectively, with 15 bases between them. The germline V gene encodes CDR1 LNHDA and CDR2 SQIVND (reference sequence). This CDR3 has 16 residues. The CDR3 DNA is TGTGCCAGTATAGGGAGCGGGACAACAACTAATGAAAAACTGTTTTTT. Its protein is CASIGSGTTTNEKLFF.